The source of this T cell receptor (beta chain) is a study of cytomegalovirus exposure and HLA in healthy donors. CDR3 length: 11 amino acids. Germline assignment: CDR1 MNHEY and CDR2 SMNVEV (reference sequence). The PCR made use of 60 Vbeta and 13 Jbeta primers. TCRdb's table, derived via immunoSEQ multiplex PCR, lists solely in-frame clones and lacks some. The sample yields 70,000 to 95,000 clones, about 83% seen once. V and J are TRBV27 and TRBJ2-5; D might be TRBD1 (6 bases). The J call is in doubt because the DNA end fits TRBJ2-7 better. This receptor was taken from a woman aged 18-35 years in good health and CMV-seropositive. The source material was PBMCs. CDR3 DNA sequence: TGTGCCAGCGGTCAGGGGTACGAGCAGTACTTC. As protein: CASGQGYEQYF.